This TCR beta chain was sequenced in a study of regulatory T cells in long-lasting Graves disease. Arm-PCR of CDR3 regions and iRepertoire HTBI primers were the basis on which TCR beta libraries were built. TCRdb redid the calling of the multiplex PCR reads with MiXCR, one entry per CDR3 protein. The sample comprises approximately 400,000 distinct CDR3 sequences, 14% to 15% of which are singletons, and 16% rests with the top ten. The CDR3 is 16 amino acids. The V segment lost 4 bases and the J segment 0 bases; nucleotides outside the gene matches: 8. Germline CDR1 reads MNHEY; CDR2 reads SVGEGT. The time point is: newly diagnosed GD, antithyroid drugs for less than 3 months. The TCR library was made from RNA extracted from PBMCs. Many counts were recorded for this clonotype. The sample was also linked to a second study, of T cells in Graves' hyperthyroidism and ophthalmopathy. That paper notes: Diagnostic decisions used clinical symptoms, serum thyroxine and TRAb, thyroid ultrasound and orbital computed tomography.

Sequenced material: peripheral blood mononuclear cells (PBMCs), taken at new diagnosis, from a patient treated with antithyroid drugs. This clonotype was sampled from a woman in her 30s with Graves disease. The V and J genes are TRBV6-2 or TRBV6-3 and TRBJ2-7, with 8 nucleotides matching TRBD2. CDR3 sequence reads: CASSSDTSGSSYEQYF. The CDR3 DNA reads as TGTGCCAGCAGTTCCGATACTAGCGGAAGCTCCTACGAGCAGTACTTC.